The 4 T cell receptor beta chains given below trace back to one sample, sequenced in a study of response to subunit inactivated influenza vaccine. TCRdb ran MiXCR on the RT-PCR reads and lists one entry per CDR3 protein. Among some 540,000 distinct CDR3 sequences, approximately 24% were seen once, and the ten largest hold 2.5% to 3%. These data were also filed under a second study, of T cells expressing NK-cell markers. That work adds: The cDNA for TCR beta came from 5'RACE template switching with UMIs.

The material was CD4+ T cells sorted from PBMCs, obtained about 11 days after vaccination. These receptor sequences come from a man aged 45 to 65 who received an inactivated influenza vaccine.

This clonotype showed up just a few times. V gene TRBV4-2 combines with J gene TRBJ1-6; D is uncertain. CDR3 size: 14 residues. Trimming took 0 bases from V and 9 from J, leaving 9 bases between them. Germline V lookup: CDR1 LGHNA, CDR2 YNFKEQ. CDR3 region: CASSQDAAISPLHF. CDR3 sequence (DNA): TGTGCCAGCAGCCAAGATGCGGCAATTTCACCCCTCCACTTT.

This clonotype occurred a few times. The chain has TRBV20-1 and TRBJ2-3; tentatively, D is TRBD2 (5 bases). Between the trimmed V and J ends, which lost 3 bases and 4 bases, there was a span of 14 bases. CDR1 and CDR2 (germline): DFQATT, SNEGSKA (reference sequence). The CDR3 sequence is 14 residues long. The CDR3 reads CSASVSVGADTQYF. The CDR3 coding sequence is TGCAGTGCTAGTGTCAGCGTCGGGGCAGATACGCAGTATTTT.

This clonotype showed up just a few times. The CDR3: CASSLRAGGTYEQYF. The CDR3 coding sequence is TGTGCCAGCAGTTTGCGGGCGGGGGGCACCTACGAGCAGTACTTC. This chain connects TRBV12-3 or TRBV12-4 to TRBJ2-7, with TRBD2 matching over 8 bases. The trim removed 3 bases at V and 2 bases at J, leaving 6 bases unmatched. CDR3 length equals 15 residues.

This chain connects TRBV18 to TRBJ2-7; 14 bases are a match to TRBD2. After removal of 6 bases from V and 5 bases from J, the junction contained 9 bases not matched to a gene. The CDR3 totals 16 residues. Germline V lookup: CDR1 KGHSH, CDR2 LQKENI. The CDR3 bases are TGTGCCAGCTCTCAGGGACTAGCGGGAGCAGTCAACGAGCAGTACTTC. Protein sequence: CASSQGLAGAVNEQYF.